The rows below give T cell receptor beta chains drawn from one sample of a study of T cell responses to AZD1222 COVID-19 vaccine. Using immunoSEQ multiplex PCR, the repertoire was profiled, and TCRdb retains in-frame clones only, with some absent. This sample carries 77,000 or so clones, 92% of them seen once, and the ten largest clones take around 7.1%. The sequenced sample was peripheral blood, obtained on day 0 of MenACWY control vaccination. The receptors shown here come from an adult in good health. Each CDR3 is given with its conserved first and last residue. D genes are given only for firm matches. Size is omitted from some rows. Given values are once, few, many or a class for expanded clones.

D gene | J gene | V gene | clone size | CDR3 DNA | CDR3 protein
. | TRBJ2-7 | TRBV2 | . | TGTGCCAGCAGTGCGGCGTATGGGGCAGGGTACGAGCAGTACTTC | CASSAAYGAGYEQYF
. | TRBJ1-1 | TRBV10-2 | . | TGCGCCAGCAGTGATGGTCAGGGTTGGACTGAAGCTTTCTTT | CASSDGQGWTEAFF
. | TRBJ1-6 | TRBV6-5 | . | TGTGCCAGCAGGGACCTCTCCTATAATTCACCCCTCCACTTT | CASRDLSYNSPLHF
. | TRBJ2-3 | TRBV28 | . | TGTGCCAGCAGTACTCAGACGGGTACGCAGTATTTT | CASSTQTGTQYF
. | TRBJ1-5 | TRBV6-6 | . | TGTGCCAGCAGTTACTCGCCAGAACAGCCCCAGCATTTT | CASSYSPEQPQHF
. | TRBJ2-5 | TRBV18 | . | TGTGCCAGCTCACCACGGGCCGTGGAGACCCAGTACTTC | CASSPRAVETQYF
. | TRBJ2-7 | TRBV11-1 | . | TGTGCCAGCAGCTTGTCAACAGACTACGAGCAGTACTTC | CASSLSTDYEQYF
TRBD1 | TRBJ2-5 | TRBV5-4 | once | TGTGCCAGCAGCGCCGAAATTCAAACCCCGGGACAGGGGACCCAGTACTTC | CASSAEIQTPGQGTQYF
. | TRBJ2-1 | TRBV5-1 | . | TGCGCCAGCAGCTTGGAGGCGGCGGCCATGTACAATGAGCAGTTCTTC | CASSLEAAAMYNEQFF
. | TRBJ1-5 | TRBV7-9 | . | TGTGCCAGCAGCTTAAGGACCAATCAGCCCCAGCATTTT | CASSLRTNQPQHF
TRBD2 | TRBJ2-2 | TRBV29-1 | . | TGCAGCGTTGATAGCGGGAGGGGCACCGGGGAGCTGTTTTTT | CSVDSGRGTGELFF
. | TRBJ1-2 | TRBV4-3 | . | TGCGCCAGCAGCCAAGATCAAGGCGGAGGGTACTATGGCTACACCTTC | CASSQDQGGGYYGYTF
TRBD2 | TRBJ2-5 | TRBV28 | once | TGTGCCAGCAGGCCCGGGACTAGCGGACGTCTGTACTTC | CASRPGTSGRLYF
TRBD1 | TRBJ1-1 | TRBV3-1/TRBV3-2 | . | TGTGCCAGCAGCCCAGACAGGGATGGGTTCATGAACACTGAAGCTTTCTTT | CASSPDRDGFMNTEAFF
. | TRBJ2-6 | TRBV28 | . | TGTGCCAGCACCCTCGCGCGGGGCGGCTCTGGGGCCAACGTCCTGACTTTC | CASTLARGGSGANVLTF
. | TRBJ2-1 | TRBV4-3 | . | TGCGCCAGCAGCCAAACTGGGACCACCTACAATGAGCAGTTCTTC | CASSQTGTTYNEQFF
. | TRBJ2-5 | TRBV7-2 | . | TGTGCCAGCGCGGGGGCGCGGCAAGAGACCCAGTACTTC | CASAGARQETQYF
. | TRBJ1-4 | TRBV7-9 | . | TGTGCCAGCAGCGGCTTACATGCACAACTGTTTTTT | CASSGLHAQLFF
. | TRBJ2-7 | TRBV7-9 | . | TGTGCCAGCAGCTTAGAGGGACCTTACTACGAGCAGTACTTC | CASSLEGPYYEQYF
TRBD1 | TRBJ1-6 | TRBV10-3 | . | TGTGCCATCAGTGAGCGACAGGGGGAATCCTATAATTCACCCCTCCACTTT | CAISERQGESYNSPLHF
. | TRBJ1-5 | TRBV18 | . | TGTGCCAGCTCGGAGACAGATAGCAATCAGCCCCAGCATTTT | CASSETDSNQPQHF
TRBD1 | TRBJ1-2 | TRBV28 | . | TGTGCCAGCAGTTTGACAGGGACCGGCTACACCTTC | CASSLTGTGYTF
TRBD2 | TRBJ2-3 | TRBV7-6 | . | TGTGCCAGCAGCTTACGGCGGGAGGTCCTCCCAGATACGCAGTATTTT | CASSLRREVLPDTQYF
. | TRBJ1-6 | TRBV30 | . | TGTGCCTGGACCCTAGCGACTAGTTCACCCCTCCACTTT | CAWTLATSSPLHF
TRBD1 | TRBJ1-5 | TRBV19 | . | TGTGCCAGTAGTATGGACAGGAACTATCAGCCCCAGCATTTT | CASSMDRNYQPQHF